This TCR beta chain was identified in a study of neurological immune-mediated disorders. Study conclusions and caveats: Multiple sclerosis, the disease with the least TCR clonal expansion, fell below healthy controls, whereas HTLV-1-associated myelopathy showed the most.

cDNA was made by 5'RACE with 10-nucleotide random UMIs. MiXCR was run by TCRdb on the 5' RACE reads, yielding one entry per CDR3 protein. The sample lists tens of thousands of distinct CDR3 sequences, approximately 5.2% occurring once. Ten or more counts support this clonotype. No antigen is known for it. In Maryland, USA, blood bank volunteers were the healthy controls. The sample was CD4+ T cells from blood. This clonotype originated in a woman aged 50 to 65 in good health.

In nucleotides, the CDR3 is TGTGCCATCAGTGAGCCCCGGGAGGGGGGATCTCAGCCCCAGCATTTT. This gives the protein CAISEPREGGSQPQHF. The V gene is TRBV10-3, the J gene TRBJ1-5; perhaps TRBD1 as D (6 bases). V shed 2 bases and J shed 6 bases, with 17 bases lying between them. Germline V lookup: CDR1 ENHRY, CDR2 SYGVKD. There are 16 residues in the CDR3.